This T cell receptor beta chain came from a study of regulatory T cells in long-lasting Graves disease. This clonotype has ten or more counts. The CDR3 has 12 residues. V lost 7 bases to trimming and J lost 6 bases, with 16 bases between them. In germline, CDR1 is DFQATT, CDR2 SNEGSKA (reference sequence). Construction of the TCR beta libraries employed iRepertoire HTBI primers in conjunction with Arm-PCR of CDR3 regions. TCRdb used MiXCR to reprocess the multiplex PCR reads, holding one entry per CDR3 protein. The table has about 620,000 distinct CDR3 sequences, roughly 15% seen once. Time point in this sample: newly diagnosed GD, antithyroid drugs for less than 3 months. The TCR library was made from RNA that had been extracted from PBMCs in TRIzol. This same sample was also part of a study on T cells in Graves' hyperthyroidism and ophthalmopathy.

Sequences were derived from peripheral blood mononuclear cells (PBMCs), sampled at new diagnosis, from a patient treated with antithyroid drugs. The receptor was isolated from a woman under 40 with Graves disease. The chain uses TRBV20-1 and TRBJ2-7; D not certain. As DNA, the CDR3 is TGCAGTGAGGCACGAAATACCGGCGAGCAGTACTTC. It is translated as CSEARNTGEQYF.